The T cell receptor beta chain under discussion was sequenced for a study of cytomegalovirus exposure and HLA in healthy donors. General study results and limits: A list of about 180 TCR beta chains associated with cytomegalovirus was given.

Clones were sequenced by immunoSEQ multiplex PCR, and TCRdb holds only the in-frame ones, with some missing. Counted here are 220,000 or so clones, 85% to 95% occurring once; the ten biggest clones make up around 1%. Regarding this clone: Its antigen is unknown.

The ends lost 2 bases at V and 4 bases at J; junction bases unmatched: 10. This CDR3 has 16 residues. Germline V gives CDR1 SNHLY, CDR2 FYNNEI. The donors were part of the approximately 130-subject validation cohort, which stood apart from the roughly 700-subject first cohort. The material sequenced was PBMCs. This receptor was taken from a woman aged 18-29 years in good health and CMV-seronegative. The chain links TRBV2 to TRBJ2-5; the match to TRBD1 covers 7 bases. The CDR3 nucleotides are TGTGCCAGCAGTGAACAGGTGACAGGGTCGGGAGAGACCCAGTACTTC. It is translated as CASSEQVTGSGETQYF. The full variable domain, with the rest looked up from reference TRBV2 and TRBJ2-5, is EPEVTQTPSHQVTQMGQEVILRCVPISNHLYFYWYRQILGQKVEFLVSFYNNEISEKSEIFDDQFSVERPDGSNFTLKIRSTKLEDSAMYFCASSEQVTGSGETQYFGPGTRLLVL.